This T cell receptor beta chain was captured by sequencing in a study of T cell responses to AZD1222 COVID-19 vaccine. In regard to this clone: Its antigen is not identified.

Findings and limits, study-wide: Mostly white British, mostly female donors; authors suggested clonal diversity may be underestimated.

Measured with immunoSEQ multiplex PCR; TCRdb has only the in-frame clones, and not every one. The repertoire consists of roughly 24,000 clones, with 88% occurring once and the leading ten covering under 3.5%. The CDR3 runs 14 residues. Unmatched junction bases numbered 1, after V lost 0 bases and J lost 9 bases. V and J are TRBV5-3 and TRBJ1-6; 9 nucleotides agree with TRBD1. TRBV5-3 is classed as an ORF, of uncertain function. This clonotype was obtained from an adult who received the AZD1222 COVID-19 vaccine. Sequencing used peripheral blood, obtained 28 days after the second AZD1222 dose. The CDR3 DNA is TGTGCCAGAAGCTTGGACAGGGGGCCTTCACCCCTCCACTTT. This gives the protein CARSLDRGPSPLHF.